A single sample gave rise to the 28 T cell receptor beta chains below, sequenced in a study of blood T cell repertoires in COVID-19. The method was immunoSEQ multiplex PCR; TCRdb's version includes in-frame clones alone and lacks a portion of them. Among more than 65,000 clones listed, roughly 82% were seen once. Sequencing used peripheral blood. Receptors originate from a woman older than 75 with active or convalescent COVID-19.

This clone was counted a few times. CDR3: CASSFASGGAGDTQYF. The CDR3 DNA reads TGTGCCAGCAGCTTCGCTAGCGGGGGGGCCGGAGATACGCAGTATTTT. The V gene is TRBV7-2, the J gene TRBJ2-3, with 12 bases that match TRBD2. Germline V CDR1 and CDR2: SGHTA, FQGNSA. The ends lost 3 bases at V and 5 bases at J; junction bases unmatched: 6. CDR3 length: 16 amino acids.

This chain joins TRBV27 and TRBJ2-2, with D maybe TRBD2 (6 bases). CDR1 and CDR2 (germline): MNHEY, SMNVEV (reference sequence). V was clipped by 2 bases and J by 0 bases, with 10 bases between them. The CDR3 totals 16 residues. The CDR3 region has the DNA TGTGCCAGCAGTTTACGGGGGACCGCGAACACCGGGGAGCTGTTTTTT. Translation: CASSLRGTANTGELFF.

This clone was observed a few times. Here the CDR3 DNA reads TGTGCCAGCAGTTTGGACTCGTCCTCGGATGGCTACACCTTC. It encodes CASSLDSSSDGYTF. The chain recombines TRBV28 with TRBJ1-2; the D is unclear. The CDR3 length is 14 residues. Deletions cut 3 bases from V and 6 bases from J, with 14 bases between. The V gene's germline CDR1 is MDHEN and CDR2 SYDVKM.

V is TRBV27 and J is TRBJ2-2; TRBD1 is a possible D gene (6 bases). This CDR3 comprises 14 residues. Deletions cut 6 bases from V and 2 bases from J, with 10 bases between. Germline V gene lookup returns CDR1 MNHEY and CDR2 SMNVEV (reference sequence). The CDR3: CASRAGVNTGELFF. In DNA form, the CDR3 reads TGTGCCAGCAGAGCAGGGGTAAACACCGGGGAGCTGTTTTTT.

This clone appeared a single time. V gene TRBV7-9 combines with J gene TRBJ2-3; the D gene is possibly TRBD1 (6 bases). V was clipped by 6 bases and J by 2 bases, with 18 bases between them. The CDR3 spans 16 residues. From germline, CDR1 is SEHNR and CDR2 FQNEAQ (reference sequence). The CDR3 here is CASSTTWDTNTDTQYF. The CDR3 DNA reads as TGTGCCAGCAGTACAACCTGGGACACTAACACAGATACGCAGTATTTT.

The gene calls are TRBV12-5 and TRBJ1-2; D gene unclear. Germline V gives CDR1 LGHNT, CDR2 FRNRAP. V lost 1 base, J lost 8 bases, and 14 bases lay in between. The CDR3 is made up of 14 amino acids. In DNA form, the CDR3 reads TGTGCTAGTGGTTTGGCCCCTTTTTCGGGAGGCTACACCTTC. As protein: CASGLAPFSGGYTF.

The CDR3 sequence: CASSISGQLAEKLFF. CDR3 coding DNA: TGTGCCAGTAGTATTTCGGGACAGCTTGCTGAAAAACTGTTTTTT. J is TRBJ1-4 and V is TRBV19, with TRBD1 matching over 7 bases. V shed 3 bases and J 7 bases; nucleotides not matched to a gene: 8. The CDR3 consists of 15 residues. The germline V gene encodes CDR1 LNHDA and CDR2 SQIVND (reference sequence).

The gene calls are TRBV19 and TRBJ1-2, with 7 bases identical to TRBD1. The CDR3 length is 17 residues. Per the germline V gene, CDR1 is LNHDA and CDR2 is SQIVND (reference sequence). V was clipped by 7 bases and J by 2 bases; unmatched bases: 16. CDR3 DNA sequence: TGTGCCAGTACGTCGGACCGCTACTGGGGACAGAACTATGGCTACACCTTC. It yields the protein CASTSDRYWGQNYGYTF.

The rearrangement uses TRBV5-4 and TRBJ2-5, with TRBD2 identical over 8 bases. The V gene's germline CDR1 is SGHNT and CDR2 YYREEE (reference sequence). V trimming: 0 bases; J trimming: 4 bases; junction bases outside the gene matches: 2. The CDR3 runs to 14 residues. The CDR3 DNA is TGTGCCAGCAGCTTGGATGCGGGAGGAGAGACCCAGTACTTC. Translated, it gives CASSLDAGGETQYF.

This sequence joins TRBV30 and TRBJ2-1; D is possibly TRBD2 (6 bases). CDR1 is GTSNPN and CDR2 is SVGIG in the germline V gene (reference sequence). V was pared by 0 bases and J by 8 bases, with 11 bases between. The CDR3 sequence is 13 residues long. This chain's CDR3 is CAWSVGPGDEQFF. The CDR3 bases are TGTGCCTGGAGTGTAGGCCCGGGGGATGAGCAGTTCTTC.

The V gene is TRBV4-3, the J gene TRBJ1-1, with D possibly TRBD1 on 5 matching bases. V dropped 6 bases and J dropped 3 bases, with 8 bases sitting between them. The CDR3 runs to 12 residues. Germline CDR1 LGHNA, CDR2 YSLEER. This CDR3 is CASRGRDTEAFF. In DNA form, the CDR3 reads TGCGCCAGCAGGGGCAGGGACACTGAAGCTTTCTTT.

The chain combines TRBV4-1 with TRBJ1-4, with a possible D match to TRBD1 (6 bases). This CDR3 has 15 residues. Germline CDR1 MGHRA, CDR2 YSYEKL. V shed 6 bases and J shed 5 bases, with 16 bases lying between them. CDR3 bases: TGCGCCAGCAGTCGGAACAGGGTGCAAAATGAAAAACTGTTTTTT. Amino acid sequence: CASSRNRVQNEKLFF.

J is TRBJ1-1 and V is TRBV19; D not certain. The CDR3 sequence is 12 residues long. Germline CDR1 and CDR2: LNHDA and SQIVND (reference sequence). V dropped 3 bases and J dropped 6 bases, with 8 bases sitting between them. The DNA for the CDR3 is TGTGCCAGTAGTATGGGCAGGTCTGAAGCTTTCTTT. It encodes CASSMGRSEAFF.

J is TRBJ1-1 and V is TRBV6-6, with 8 nucleotides matching TRBD1. Germline V gene data show CDR1 as MNHNY and CDR2 as SVGAGI (reference sequence). The V segment lost 6 bases and the J segment 5 bases; nucleotides outside the gene matches: 11. The CDR3 runs to 15 residues. The CDR3 bases are TGTGCCAGCAGCCCAGACAGGGGAAGAGCGACTGAAGCTTTCTTT. The encoded protein is CASSPDRGRATEAFF.

The chain couples TRBV5-6 to TRBJ2-3, with D perhaps matching TRBD2 (7 bases). The germline V gene has CDR1 SGHDT and CDR2 YYEEEE. The germline V and J ends were trimmed by 1 base and 4 bases, with 10 bases remaining between them. This CDR3 has 14 residues. CDR3 amino acids: CASSLTGRADTQYF. In DNA form, the CDR3 reads TGTGCCAGCAGCTTGACAGGGAGGGCAGATACGCAGTATTTT. Variable domain in full (rest from reference TRBV5-6 and TRBJ2-3): DAGVTQSPTHLIKTRGQQVTLRCSPKSGHDTVSWYQQALGQGPQFIFQYYEEEERQRGNFPDRFSGHQFPNYSSELNVNALLLGDSALYLCASSLTGRADTQYFGPGTRLTVL.

The chain joins TRBV5-1 to TRBJ2-7, with D perhaps matching TRBD1 (6 bases). CDR3 length: 12 amino acids. V was shortened by 4 bases and J by 7 bases, with 12 bases between the two germline ends. The germline CDR1 and CDR2 sequences are SGHRS and YFSETQ. The CDR3 loop reads CASSIDRREQYF. Written as DNA, the CDR3 is TGCGCCAGCAGCATAGACAGGCGGGAGCAGTACTTC.

The chain links TRBV6-6 to TRBJ1-2, with D perhaps TRBD1 (5 bases). This CDR3 is 13 amino acids long. The ends were cut back, 4 bases at V and 8 bases at J, with 14 bases in the middle. Germline lookup yields CDR1 MNHNY and CDR2 SVGAGI (reference sequence). The CDR3 loop is CASSSAPGVGYTF. In DNA form, the CDR3 reads TGTGCCAGCAGTTCGGCCCCGGGGGTCGGCTACACCTTC.

This chain links TRBV19 with TRBJ1-6; 7 bases line up with TRBD1. The CDR3 has 15 residues. CDR1 LNHDA and CDR2 SQIVND come from the germline V gene (reference sequence). V shed 5 bases, J shed 7 bases, and the junction held 8 bases outside the gene matches. As DNA, the CDR3 is TGTGCCAGTAGTCGTTCCGGGACAGAAAATTCACCCCTCCACTTT. This encodes CASSRSGTENSPLHF.

The chain uses TRBV19 and TRBJ2-5; D gene uncertain. The V end was cut by 2 bases, the J end by 0 bases, with 13 bases between. The CDR3 totals 16 residues. Germline CDR1 is LNHDA and CDR2 is SQIVND (reference sequence). The CDR3 region has the DNA TGTGCCAGTAGTATAATGGGCCACTCTTACCAAGAGACCCAGTACTTC. Its translation: CASSIMGHSYQETQYF.

The chain is built from TRBV5-1 and TRBJ2-1; 8 nucleotides match TRBD1. The CDR3 covers 15 residues. V lost 5 bases to trimming and J lost 6 bases; unmatched junction nucleotides: 10. From germline, CDR1 is SGHRS and CDR2 YFSETQ. CDR3 sequence (DNA): TGCGCCAGCAGTCGCCGGACAGGGTTTGCCAATGAGCAGTTCTTC. Its protein product is CASSRRTGFANEQFF.

The chain's CDR3 is CASSQDFAGEEETQYF. The DNA of the CDR3 is TGCGCCAGCAGCCAAGACTTCGCCGGAGAAGAAGAGACCCAGTACTTC. The J gene is TRBJ2-5, the V gene TRBV4-3; D not resolved. Between the trimmed V and J ends, which lost 0 bases and 3 bases, there was a span of 14 bases. This CDR3 spans 16 amino acids. Germline CDR1 LGHNA, CDR2 YSLEER.

V is TRBV12-5 and J is TRBJ2-1, with 7 bases lining up with TRBD1. The J segment lost 4 bases and the V segment lost 5 bases, leaving 8 bases of the junction unmatched. The CDR3 contains 15 residues. The germline V gene has CDR1 LGHNT and CDR2 FRNRAP. CDR3 sequence: CASGPETGLYNEQFF. The CDR3 DNA follows: TGTGCTAGTGGTCCGGAGACAGGGTTGTACAATGAGCAGTTCTTC.

This clone showed up just once. The rearrangement links TRBV7-2 to TRBJ1-1; D uncertain. Germline-derived CDR1 and CDR2 are SGHTA and FQGNSA. Trimming shortened V by 5 bases and J by 11 bases, and 9 bases separated the two germline ends. The CDR3 spans 10 residues. CDR3 in DNA: TGTGCCAGCAGCCCCAACGCGGCTTTCTTT. Translation: CASSPNAAFF.

This chain connects TRBV15 to TRBJ2-3; D unresolved. The CDR3 consists of 15 residues. Germline values: CDR1 LNHNV, CDR2 YYDKDF (reference sequence). Trimming took 3 bases from V and 4 from J, leaving 14 bases between them. CDR3 nucleotides: TGTGCCACCAGCAGTGAAGGCGGTCGGGCAGATACGCAGTATTTT. Translated, it gives CATSSEGGRADTQYF.

This chain joins TRBV11-3 and TRBJ2-3; tentatively, D is TRBD1 (5 bases). This CDR3 comprises 16 residues. The V end lost 5 bases, the J end lost 6 bases, and 21 bases lay between the germline ends. Germline V CDR1 and CDR2: SGHNT, YENEEA. CDR3 DNA: TGTGCCAGCAGCCCGGAGCCGGTTCTTGGGGCTGATACGCAGTATTTT. Translating it yields CASSPEPVLGADTQYF.

The rearrangement joins TRBV4-3 to TRBJ2-7, with 7 bases identical to TRBD1. V lost 5 bases and J lost 0; bases outside the gene matches: 7. The CDR3 consists of 15 residues. Germline-derived CDR1 and CDR2 are LGHNA and YSLEER. Here the CDR3 reads CASSLRQGDSYEQYF. The CDR3 nucleotides are TGCGCCAGCAGCTTACGACAGGGTGACTCCTACGAGCAGTACTTC.

The V and J genes are TRBV7-9 and TRBJ2-7; 10 positions agree with TRBD1. The V gene end was trimmed by 5 bases and the J gene end by 7 bases; junction bases not matched to a gene: 11. The CDR3 consists of 15 residues. Germline V gene sequence: CDR1 SEHNR, CDR2 FQNEAQ (reference sequence). Here the CDR3 reads CASSPPTGGYVEQYF. DNA of the CDR3: TGTGCCAGCAGCCCACCGACAGGGGGCTACGTGGAGCAGTACTTC.

This clone was counted once. Germline and junction disagree at one end, which may indicate a read error. This chain joins TRBV5-1 and TRBJ2-1; D is possibly TRBD2 (6 bases). Germline lookup yields CDR1 SGHRS and CDR2 YFSETQ. The CDR3 runs 14 residues. Here the CDR3 DNA reads TGCGCCAGCACCCCCAGGGACTCCGACAATGAGCAGTTCTTC. Translated, it gives CASTPRDSDNEQFF.